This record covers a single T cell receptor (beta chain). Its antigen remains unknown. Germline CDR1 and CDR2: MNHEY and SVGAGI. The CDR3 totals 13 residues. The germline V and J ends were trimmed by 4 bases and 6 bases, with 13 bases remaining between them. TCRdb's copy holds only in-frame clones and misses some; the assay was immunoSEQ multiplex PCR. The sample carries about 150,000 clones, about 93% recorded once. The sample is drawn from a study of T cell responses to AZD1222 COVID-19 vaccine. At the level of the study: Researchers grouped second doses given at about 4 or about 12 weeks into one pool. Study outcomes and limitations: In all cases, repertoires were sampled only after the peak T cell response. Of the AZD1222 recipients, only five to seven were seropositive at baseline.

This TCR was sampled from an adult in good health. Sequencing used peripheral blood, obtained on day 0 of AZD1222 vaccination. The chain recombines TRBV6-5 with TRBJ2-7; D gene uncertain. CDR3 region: CASSSERWSEQYF. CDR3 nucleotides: TGTGCCAGCAGTTCGGAAAGGTGGAGCGAGCAGTACTTC.